What follows describes a single T cell receptor beta chain. Only one count was recorded for this clone. Its antigen is not yet known. Base qualities are missing; no much larger clone stands one base away. A single peripheral blood draw of about 116 mL on average was collected from each donor into heparinised tubes. Naive, central memory, regulatory and stem cell-like memory CD4+ T cells were sorted on a BD FACSAria II using a panel including CD45RO, CCR7, CD25, CD127, CD95 and CD27. Every sorted population had a purity above 95%. PBMCs were isolated right away by Lymphoprep density gradient centrifugation and were stained directly, without culture. To minimize batch effects, samples were stained and sorted in pairs, one healthy donor with one patient per experiment. This specimen comes from a study of beta chain features in type 1 diabetes (dated by TCRdb to 2017 to 2018). Background for the entire study: Mean age, gender distribution, total cell number and subset yield did not differ between patients and healthy donors. Across all samples, 107,917,701 sorted cells were examined, and cell number per subset correlated strongly with RNA yield. In the study, TCRB repertoires of sorted circulating CD4+ T cell subsets from recently diagnosed type 1 diabetes patients were compared with those of matched healthy donors. Whereas all 28 donors provided naive and central memory subsets, regulatory and stem cell-like memory subsets were isolated from just 8 patients and roughly 8 healthy donors. Study-wide findings and limitations: At VDJ recombination sites, patients with type 1 diabetes made fewer insertions and deleted more nucleotides, a pattern implying thymic rearrangement abnormalities. Because small numbers of individuals were included in the HLA sub-analyses, any influence of HLA type on TCRB rearrangement was left unresolved. Naive, central memory and regulatory TCRB repertoires appeared more similar among patients than among healthy donors. Sequencing cDNA rather than genomic DNA could over-represent highly expressing activated cells, although activation and CD3 levels did not differ between groups. Type 1 diabetes patients showed a moderate but significant shortening of TCRB CDR3 length in all four CD4+ subsets. PCR might favor shorter templates, but patient and control samples were amplified and corrected together, so any skew would affect both groups equally.

All of the isolated RNA was reverse transcribed with the High Capacity cDNA Reverse Transcription Kit, so expressed TCRB transcripts were sequenced. Naive, central memory and regulatory T cell samples underwent deep immunoSEQ sequencing, averaging around 3.7 million total reads per sample. Sorted cells were lysed in RLT buffer and RNA was extracted with DNase-treated RNeasy Micro or Mini kits, depending on cell number. To prevent cross-contamination, each cell subset was processed individually, whereas patient and healthy donor samples were processed jointly. TCRB sequences were amplified from cDNA with the immunoSEQ multiplex PCR, producing 87-bp fragments spanning the CDR3 region. Sequencing of the amplicons was done on the Illumina HiSeq platform. The original methods were these. PCR bias was corrected computationally using synthetic template baselines, and reads within Hamming distance 2 were collapsed, with unmergeable singletons discarded. By aligning reads against IMGT, V, D and J genes, CDR3 length, and insertions or deletions at six rearrangement sites were assigned. Within each subset, clonotype counts were normalized to sorted cell number, and only after that were true diversity and Gini coefficients computed with the tcR R package. Repertoire sharing was quantified using the overlap coefficient calculated on TCRB nucleotide sequences. The table comes from immuneACCESS by way of TCRdb, which keeps in-frame sequences with V and J called. Part of the clones is missing from these tables; in studies checked, under half for an unresolved V gene and the rest for unknown reasons. D and trimming come from the DNA, and the V and J calls and clone size come from that table. The sample data list 35,000 or so clones, and 55% to 70% of these were observed just once. The ten largest clones represent 2% to 2.5% of the sample.

CDR1 and CDR2 are read off the germline V gene (reference sequence) as LNHDA and SQIVND. V is pruned by 5 bases and J by 2 bases, leaving 9 bases of the junction without a gene match. The CDR3 covers 16 residues, taking in both the cysteine and the phenylalanine. Only the CDR3 portion is preserved as DNA: 48 bases, with reading frame beginning at the first base. The sample was Tregs from blood. Explained via the paper, the cell subset or site label denotes: regulatory CD4+ T cells. The sequence links TRBV19 to TRBJ2-3, and TRBD2 aligns with 8 junction nucleotides. The source of this sequence is a woman in her twenties or thirties in good health. The nucleotide sequence reads TGTGCCAGTAGTCCGTTTGCGGGAGGACTCACAGATACGCAGTATTTT. Its translation reads: CASSPFAGGLTDTQYF.